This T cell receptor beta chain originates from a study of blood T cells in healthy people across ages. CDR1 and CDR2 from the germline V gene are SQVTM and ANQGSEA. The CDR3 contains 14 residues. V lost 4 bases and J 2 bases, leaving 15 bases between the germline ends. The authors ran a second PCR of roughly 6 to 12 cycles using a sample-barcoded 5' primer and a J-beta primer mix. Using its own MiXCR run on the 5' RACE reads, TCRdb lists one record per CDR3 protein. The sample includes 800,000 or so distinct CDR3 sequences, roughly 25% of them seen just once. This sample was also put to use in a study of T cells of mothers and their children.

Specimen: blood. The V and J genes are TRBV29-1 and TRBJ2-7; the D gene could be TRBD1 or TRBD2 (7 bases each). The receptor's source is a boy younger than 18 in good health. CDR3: CSVVGEGATYEQYF. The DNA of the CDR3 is TGCAGCGTTGTTGGGGAGGGGGCGACCTACGAGCAGTACTTC.